The rows below give T cell receptor beta chains drawn from one sample of a study of T-cell reconstitution after alpha-beta-depleted transplantation in children. Each CDR3 protein is one row after TCRdb ran MiXCR on the PCR reads. The data contain a few hundred thousand distinct CDR3 sequences, 10% to 15% of them singletons. The specimen comprised PBMCs, mostly from graft donor cells, sampled 360 days after TCRalphabeta/CD19-depleted stem cell transplant. These receptors came from a male patient between 10 and 17 years old who had a stem cell transplant for acute myeloid leukemia, so the T cells may come from the graft donor. Each CDR3 is given with its conserved first and last residue. The D gene is left open where the match is weak. The listing skips clone size in some rows; elsewhere it reads once, few, many or a size class.

V: TRBV30
D: TRBD2
size: -
J: TRBJ2-1
CDR3: CAWTRSGRAADEQFF
DNA: TGTGCCTGGACGAGAAGCGGGAGGGCCGCTGATGAGCAGTTCTTC

V: TRBV11-2
D: -
size: -
J: TRBJ2-3
CDR3: CASSFRLDRPLSTDTQYF
DNA: TGTGCCAGCAGCTTCCGACTTGACCGTCCTCTTAGCACAGATACGCAGTATTTT

V: TRBV18
D: -
size: few
J: TRBJ1-5
CDR3: CASSPIGVDAQGQPQHF
DNA: TGTGCCAGCTCACCAATAGGGGTGGACGCGCAGGGTCAGCCCCAGCATTTT

V: TRBV7-2
D: -
size: few
J: TRBJ2-1
CDR3: CASSFPQTYNEQFF
DNA: TGTGCCAGCAGCTTTCCCCAGACTTACAATGAGCAGTTCTTC

V: TRBV2
D: TRBD2
size: few
J: TRBJ2-1
CDR3: CASSGTRGGNEQFF
DNA: TGTGCCAGCAGTGGGACTAGGGGAGGCAATGAGCAGTTCTTC

V: TRBV28
D: -
size: -
J: TRBJ2-1
CDR3: CASSSAPVGTYNEQFF
DNA: TGTGCCAGCAGTTCCGCCCCTGTGGGGACCTACAATGAGCAGTTCTTC

V: TRBV18
D: -
size: few
J: TRBJ2-7
CDR3: CASSPAAGEDYEQYF
DNA: TGTGCCAGCTCACCCGCAGCGGGTGAAGACTACGAGCAGTACTTC

V: TRBV6-5
D: TRBD1
size: few
J: TRBJ2-1
CDR3: CASSYSSWTGVNEQFF
DNA: TGTGCCAGCAGTTACTCGAGTTGGACAGGGGTCAATGAGCAGTTCTTC

V: TRBV28
D: -
size: -
J: TRBJ2-1
CDR3: CATEVIAPYNEQFF
DNA: TGTGCCACCGAAGTGATAGCCCCCTACAATGAGCAGTTCTTC

V: TRBV11-2
D: -
size: few
J: TRBJ2-1
CDR3: CASSSPEGERGHNEQFF
DNA: TGTGCCAGCAGCTCTCCCGAAGGGGAACGGGGCCACAATGAGCAGTTCTTC

V: TRBV5-1
D: -
size: many
J: TRBJ2-3
CDR3: CASSLERADTQYF
DNA: TGCGCCAGCAGCTTGGAAAGGGCGGATACGCAGTATTTT

V: TRBV12-3/TRBV12-4
D: -
size: -
J: TRBJ1-5
CDR3: CASSLGLRPYNQPQHF
DNA: TGTGCCAGCAGTTTAGGGCTCAGGCCGTACAATCAGCCCCAGCATTTT

V: TRBV7-9
D: TRBD1
size: -
J: TRBJ2-7
CDR3: CASSLPPGQGNSYEQYF
DNA: TGTGCCAGCAGCCTACCCCCGGGACAGGGGAATTCCTACGAGCAGTACTTC

V: TRBV20-1
D: -
size: -
J: TRBJ2-2
CDR3: CSARDLPGSMNTGELFF
DNA: TGCAGTGCTAGAGATCTTCCAGGGAGTATGAACACCGGGGAGCTGTTTTTT

V: TRBV20-1
D: -
size: many
J: TRBJ2-7
CDR3: CSARAGSSYEQYF
DNA: TGCAGTGCTAGGGCAGGGAGCTCCTACGAGCAGTACTTC

V: TRBV4-3
D: TRBD1
size: few
J: TRBJ2-1
CDR3: CASSQDRDRGPHNEQFF
DNA: TGCGCCAGCAGCCAAGATCGTGACAGGGGGCCCCACAATGAGCAGTTCTTC

V: TRBV12-3/TRBV12-4
D: TRBD2
size: few
J: TRBJ2-7
CDR3: CASSSDRFGLGLAELSYEQYF
DNA: TGTGCCAGCAGTTCTGACCGGTTTGGCCTGGGACTAGCGGAACTCTCCTACGAGCAGTACTTC

V: TRBV29-1
D: -
size: many
J: TRBJ2-7
CDR3: CSVDISRQEGYF
DNA: TGCAGCGTTGATATTTCTCGGCAGGAGGGGTACTTC

V: TRBV29-1
D: TRBD2
size: -
J: TRBJ2-7
CDR3: CSVSTSGVDEQYF
DNA: TGCAGCGTATCGACTAGCGGGGTGGACGAGCAGTACTTC

V: TRBV6-5
D: TRBD2
size: many
J: TRBJ2-7
CDR3: CASSYSTWTSSYEQYF
DNA: TGTGCCAGCAGTTACTCGACGTGGACTAGCTCCTACGAGCAGTACTTC

V: TRBV20-1
D: -
size: many
J: TRBJ2-5
CDR3: CSASETVKETQYF
DNA: TGCAGTGCTAGTGAGACAGTTAAGGAGACCCAGTACTTC

V: TRBV12-3/TRBV12-4
D: TRBD1
size: few
J: TRBJ1-4
CDR3: CASSLTGGKLFF
DNA: TGTGCCAGCAGTTTAACAGGGGGAAAACTGTTTTTT

V: TRBV30
D: TRBD2
size: many
J: TRBJ2-1
CDR3: CAWSRLAGAEQFF
DNA: TGTGCCTGGAGTAGGCTAGCGGGAGCTGAGCAGTTCTTC

V: TRBV29-1
D: TRBD1
size: -
J: TRBJ1-5
CDR3: CSVGDRGGNQPQHF
DNA: TGCAGCGTGGGGGACAGGGGTGGCAATCAGCCCCAGCATTTT

V: TRBV4-3
D: TRBD1
size: -
J: TRBJ2-3
CDR3: CASSQGDRADTQYF
DNA: TGCGCCAGCAGCCAGGGCGACAGGGCGGATACGCAGTATTTT

V: TRBV6-5
D: -
size: few
J: TRBJ1-2
CDR3: CASSWGGGYTF
DNA: TGTGCCAGCAGTTGGGGTGGCGGCTACACCTTC

V: TRBV19
D: -
size: -
J: TRBJ2-5
CDR3: CASSLSWGRIQETQYF
DNA: TGTGCCAGTAGTCTCTCCTGGGGGAGAATCCAAGAGACCCAGTACTTC

V: TRBV7-9
D: TRBD1
size: -
J: TRBJ2-1
CDR3: CASSPGQGKGNEQFF
DNA: TGTGCCAGCAGCCCCGGACAGGGAAAGGGCAATGAGCAGTTCTTC

V: TRBV19
D: -
size: -
J: TRBJ2-1
CDR3: CASSTSTGDSRKFF
DNA: TGTGCCAGTAGTACCTCGACAGGTGACTCAAGGAAGTTCTTC

V: TRBV29-1
D: -
size: few
J: TRBJ2-7
CDR3: CSVEGRYPGSSYEQYF
DNA: TGCAGCGTTGAGGGGAGATACCCCGGGAGCTCCTACGAGCAGTACTTC

V: TRBV6-2/TRBV6-3
D: TRBD2
size: few
J: TRBJ2-1
CDR3: CASSYSASGGDSYNEQFF
DNA: TGTGCCAGCAGTTACTCAGCTAGCGGGGGGGACTCCTACAATGAGCAGTTCTTC

V: TRBV7-6
D: TRBD2
size: -
J: TRBJ2-2
CDR3: CASSFGLAETNTGELFF
DNA: TGTGCCAGCAGCTTCGGACTAGCGGAGACGAACACCGGGGAGCTGTTTTTT